This entry features one T cell receptor beta chain sequence. The sample originates from a study of blood T cell repertoires in COVID-19. In the study overall: Specimens from acute and convalescent COVID-19 originated in the United States, Italy and Spain.

Under the authors' procedure: Reference gene primer amplification in the assay estimated nucleated cell counts. Profiled with immunoSEQ multiplex PCR; TCRdb holds only in-frame clones, not every one. That table gives V, J and clone size, and the DNA gave D and trimming. The top ten hold around 8% of the sample, which has a few hundred thousand clones, over 75% seen once. The germline CDR1 and CDR2 sequences are SGHRS and YFSETQ. Trimming took off 4 bases at V and 3 bases at J, with 13 bases between the two ends. The CDR3 contains 15 residues. Sequencing input: peripheral blood. The receptor's source is a woman aged 45-65 years who had recovered from COVID-19. This chain uses TRBV5-1 with TRBJ1-4, with D perhaps matching TRBD1 (5 bases). CDR3 protein: CASSVTGTANEKLFF. CDR3 sequence (DNA): TGCGCCAGCAGCGTTACTGGGACTGCTAATGAAAAACTGTTTTTT.